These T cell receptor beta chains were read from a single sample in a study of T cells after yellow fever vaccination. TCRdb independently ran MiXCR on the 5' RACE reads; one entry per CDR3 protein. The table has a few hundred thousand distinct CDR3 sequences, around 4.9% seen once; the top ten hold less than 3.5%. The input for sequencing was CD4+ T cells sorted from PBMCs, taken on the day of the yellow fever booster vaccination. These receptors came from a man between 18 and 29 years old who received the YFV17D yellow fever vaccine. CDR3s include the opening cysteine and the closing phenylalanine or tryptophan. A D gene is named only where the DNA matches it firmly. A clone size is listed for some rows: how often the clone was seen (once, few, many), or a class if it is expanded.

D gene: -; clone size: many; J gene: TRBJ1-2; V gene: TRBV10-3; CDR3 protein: CAISTLTGYGYTF; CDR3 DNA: TGTGCCATCAGTACCCTAACGGGCTATGGCTACACCTTC
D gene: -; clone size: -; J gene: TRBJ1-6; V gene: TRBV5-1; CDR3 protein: CASSSQVGSNSPLHF; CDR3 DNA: TGCGCCAGCAGCTCACAGGTCGGAAGTAATTCACCCCTCCACTTT
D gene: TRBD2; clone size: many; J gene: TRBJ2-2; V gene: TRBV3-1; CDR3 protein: CASSPHTSGGVTGELFF; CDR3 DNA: TGTGCCAGCAGCCCTCATACTAGCGGGGGCGTCACCGGGGAGCTGTTTTTT
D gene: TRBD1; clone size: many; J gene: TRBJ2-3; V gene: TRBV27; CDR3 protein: CATQGAGFPTDTQYF; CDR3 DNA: TGTGCCACCCAGGGGGCGGGGTTCCCCACAGATACGCAGTATTTT
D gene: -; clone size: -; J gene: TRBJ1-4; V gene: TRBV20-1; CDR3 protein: CSAAAPGRQTGEKLFF; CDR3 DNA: TGCAGTGCAGCTGCTCCGGGACGCCAAACGGGCGAAAAACTGTTTTTT
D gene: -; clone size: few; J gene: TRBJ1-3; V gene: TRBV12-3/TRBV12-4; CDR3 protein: CASRFSGTGNTIYF; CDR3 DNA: TGTGCCAGCAGGTTCTCAGGGACTGGAAACACCATATATTTT
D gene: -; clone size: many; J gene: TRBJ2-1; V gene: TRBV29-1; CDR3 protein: CSVVGRFYNEQFF; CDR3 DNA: TGCAGCGTTGTGGGCCGATTCTACAATGAGCAGTTCTTC
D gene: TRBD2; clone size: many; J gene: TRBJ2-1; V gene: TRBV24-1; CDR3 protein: CATSDREGNTYNEQFF; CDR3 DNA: TGTGCCACCAGTGACCGGGAGGGGAACACTTACAATGAGCAGTTCTTC
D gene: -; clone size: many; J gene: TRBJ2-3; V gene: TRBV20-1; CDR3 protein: CSARDGGKGADTQYF; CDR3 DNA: TGCAGTGCCCGAGACGGAGGGAAAGGCGCAGATACGCAGTATTTT
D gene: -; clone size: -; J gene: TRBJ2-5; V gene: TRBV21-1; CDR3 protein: CASKGGPTQYF; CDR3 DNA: TGTGCCAGCAAGGGAGGTCCGACCCAGTACTTC
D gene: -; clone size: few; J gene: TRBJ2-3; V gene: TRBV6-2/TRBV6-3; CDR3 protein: CASGGFTDTQYF; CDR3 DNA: TGTGCCAGCGGCGGATTCACAGATACGCAGTATTTT
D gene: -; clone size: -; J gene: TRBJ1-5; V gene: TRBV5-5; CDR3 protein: CASSFYRASNQPQHF; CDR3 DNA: TGTGCCAGCAGCTTTTACAGGGCGAGCAATCAGCCCCAGCATTTT
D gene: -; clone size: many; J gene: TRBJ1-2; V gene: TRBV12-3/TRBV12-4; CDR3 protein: CASSIAGIGYGYTF; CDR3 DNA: TGTGCCAGCAGTATTGCAGGGATCGGCTATGGCTACACCTTC